The rows below give T cell receptor beta chains drawn from one sample of a study of Ad26.COV2.S vaccination and SARS-CoV-2 variants. TCRdb keeps only in-frame clones here, not all; method: immunoSEQ multiplex PCR. The repertoire holds some 640,000 clones, with around 89% as singletons. The specimen was peripheral blood, collected in a trial of Ad26.COV2.S vaccine versus placebo. These receptors came from a person aged 18-60 years who received the Ad26.COV2.S COVID-19 vaccine or a placebo. Each CDR3 is given with its conserved first and last residue. D genes are given only for firm matches. Where a row states a size, it is once, few, many or the class of an expanded clone; other rows omit it.

v_call	d_call	j_call	clone_size	cdr3_aa	cdr3_nt
TRBV29-1	.	TRBJ1-3	few	CSVGDPYSGNTIYF	TGCAGCGTTGGCGACCCCTACTCTGGAAACACCATATATTTT
TRBV30	.	TRBJ1-1	.	CAWSDPPIGRTEAFF	TGTGCCTGGAGTGATCCCCCGATCGGACGGACTGAAGCTTTCTTT
TRBV18	.	TRBJ2-7	.	CASSPSRGSWGEQYF	TGTGCCAGCTCACCGTCTAGGGGGTCCTGGGGCGAGCAGTACTTC
TRBV6-5	TRBD2	TRBJ2-2	.	CASAWGGANTGELFF	TGTGCCAGTGCTTGGGGGGGGGCGAACACCGGGGAGCTGTTTTTT
TRBV5-8	.	TRBJ2-3	.	CASRKQGRTDTQYF	TGTGCCAGCAGAAAACAGGGTAGGACAGATACGCAGTATTTT
TRBV5-5	TRBD1	TRBJ1-4	.	CASSFGTGGADNEKLFF	TGTGCCAGCAGCTTCGGGACAGGGGGCGCCGATAATGAAAAACTGTTTTTT
TRBV5-1	TRBD2	TRBJ2-7	.	CASSLDLTSAVQYF	TGCGCCAGCAGCCTGGACCTCACTAGCGCGGTGCAGTACTTC
TRBV29-1	.	TRBJ1-5	few	CSAAGSTSQPQHF	TGCAGCGCTGCAGGGTCGACTAGTCAGCCCCAGCATTTT
TRBV19	.	TRBJ2-1	.	CASSMRRVSSYNEQFF	TGTGCCAGTAGTATGCGCAGGGTTAGTTCCTACAATGAGCAGTTCTTC
TRBV30	.	TRBJ2-3	.	CAWSSSTRTDTQYF	TGTGCCTGGAGTAGCAGCACCCGCACAGATACGCAGTATTTT
TRBV6-5	.	TRBJ2-7	.	CASSSGTVYEQYF	TGTGCCAGCAGTTCGGGGACGGTGTACGAGCAGTACTTC
TRBV19	TRBD1	TRBJ2-1	.	CASTPRTGTTYNEQFF	TGTGCCAGTACTCCCAGGACAGGAACGACGTACAATGAGCAGTTCTTC